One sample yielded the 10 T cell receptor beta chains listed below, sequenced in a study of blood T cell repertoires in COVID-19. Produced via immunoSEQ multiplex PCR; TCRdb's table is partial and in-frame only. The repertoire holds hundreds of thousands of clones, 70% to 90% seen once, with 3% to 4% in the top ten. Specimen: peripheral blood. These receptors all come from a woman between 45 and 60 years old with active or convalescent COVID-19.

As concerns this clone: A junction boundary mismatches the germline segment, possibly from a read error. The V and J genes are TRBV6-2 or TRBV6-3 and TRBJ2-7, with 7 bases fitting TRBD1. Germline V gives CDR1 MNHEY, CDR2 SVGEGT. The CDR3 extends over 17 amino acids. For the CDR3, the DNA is TGTGCTAGCAGTTACCGGGGACAGACGAAGGGATCCTACGAGCAGTACTTC. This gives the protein CASSYRGQTKGSYEQYF.

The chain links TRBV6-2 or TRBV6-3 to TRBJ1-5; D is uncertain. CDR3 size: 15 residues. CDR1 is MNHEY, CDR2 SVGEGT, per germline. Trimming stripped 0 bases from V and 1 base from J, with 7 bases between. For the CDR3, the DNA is TGTGCCAGCAGTTACTCGGCACCCAGCAATCAGCCCCAGCATTTT. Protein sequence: CASSYSAPSNQPQHF.

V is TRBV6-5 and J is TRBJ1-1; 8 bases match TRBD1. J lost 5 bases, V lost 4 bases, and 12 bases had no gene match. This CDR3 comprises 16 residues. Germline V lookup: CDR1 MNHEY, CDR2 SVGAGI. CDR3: CASSFPGNRGGTEAFF. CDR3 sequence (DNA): TGTGCCAGCAGTTTTCCAGGAAACAGGGGGGGTACTGAAGCTTTCTTT.

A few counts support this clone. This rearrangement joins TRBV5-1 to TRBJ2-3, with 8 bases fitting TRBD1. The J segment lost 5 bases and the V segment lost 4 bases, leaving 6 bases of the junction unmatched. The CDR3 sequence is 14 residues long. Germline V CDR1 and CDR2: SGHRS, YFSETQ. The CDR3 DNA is TGCGCCAGCAGCGTTCAGGGGGCCGGAGATACGCAGTATTTT. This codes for CASSVQGAGDTQYF.

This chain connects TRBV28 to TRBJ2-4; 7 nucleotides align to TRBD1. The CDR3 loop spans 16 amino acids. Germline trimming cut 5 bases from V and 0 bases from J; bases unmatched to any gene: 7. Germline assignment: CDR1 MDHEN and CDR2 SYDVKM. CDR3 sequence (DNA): TGTGCCAGCAGTCCTCCGGGACAGTTAGCCAAAAACATTCAGTACTTC. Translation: CASSPPGQLAKNIQYF.

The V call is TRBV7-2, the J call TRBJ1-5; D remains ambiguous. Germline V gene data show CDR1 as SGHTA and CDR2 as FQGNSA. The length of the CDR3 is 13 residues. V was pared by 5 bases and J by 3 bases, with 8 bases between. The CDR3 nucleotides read TGTGCCAGCAGCAACAATTTCAATCAGCCCCAGCATTTT. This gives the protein CASSNNFNQPQHF.

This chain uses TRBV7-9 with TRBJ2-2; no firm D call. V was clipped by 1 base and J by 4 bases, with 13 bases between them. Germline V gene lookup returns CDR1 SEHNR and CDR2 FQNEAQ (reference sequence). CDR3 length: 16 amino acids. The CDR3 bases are TGTGCCAGCAGCTTAGGGTACGGTAAACTCACCGGGGAGCTGTTTTTT. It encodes CASSLGYGKLTGELFF. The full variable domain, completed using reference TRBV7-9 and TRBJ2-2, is DTGVSQNPRHKITKRGQNVTFRCDPISEHNRLYWYRQTLGQGPEFLTYFQNEAQLEKSRLLSDRFSAERPKGSFSTLEIQRTEQGDSAMYLCASSLGYGKLTGELFFGEGSRLTVL.

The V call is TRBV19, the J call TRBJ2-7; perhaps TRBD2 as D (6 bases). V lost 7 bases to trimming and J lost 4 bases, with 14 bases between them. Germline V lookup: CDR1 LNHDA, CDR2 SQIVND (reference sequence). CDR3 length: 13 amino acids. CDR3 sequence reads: CASTGLGGYEQYF. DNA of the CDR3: TGTGCCAGTACCGGCCTGGGAGGTTACGAGCAGTACTTC.

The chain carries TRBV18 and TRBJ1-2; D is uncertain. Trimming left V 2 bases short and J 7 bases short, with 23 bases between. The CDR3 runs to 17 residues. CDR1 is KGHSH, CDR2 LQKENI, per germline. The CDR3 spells CASSPEYSTAYSSGYTF. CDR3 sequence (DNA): TGTGCCAGCTCACCAGAGTATTCAACAGCCTACTCTTCTGGCTACACCTTC.

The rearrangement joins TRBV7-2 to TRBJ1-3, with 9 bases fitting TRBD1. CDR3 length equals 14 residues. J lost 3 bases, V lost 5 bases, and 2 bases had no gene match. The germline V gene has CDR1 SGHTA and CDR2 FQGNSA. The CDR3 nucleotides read TGTGCCAGCAGCAAGACAGGGGGTGGAAACACCATATATTTT. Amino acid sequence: CASSKTGGGNTIYF.